The next 30 T cell receptor beta chains were all read from a single sample in a study of blood T cell repertoires in COVID-19. The assay was immunoSEQ multiplex PCR, and TCRdb's table has in-frame clones only and misses some. The sample records about 200,000 clones, 80% to 90% being singletons. Sequenced sample: PBMCs or T cells enriched from blood (not recorded which). The receptors were sampled from a man aged 30 to 39 who had recovered from COVID-19.

J is TRBJ1-2 and V is TRBV18, with 10 bases that match TRBD1. Germline assignment: CDR1 KGHSH and CDR2 LQKENI. Trimming took 3 bases from V and 6 from J; bases not matched to a gene: 4. CDR3 length: 14 amino acids. This CDR3 reads CASSPGQGVDGYTF. The DNA of the CDR3 is TGTGCCAGCTCACCCGGACAGGGGGTTGATGGCTACACCTTC.

The rearrangement joins TRBV4-3 to TRBJ1-3, with D unclear. The CDR3 contains 18 residues. V was shortened by 0 bases and J by 0 bases, with 15 bases between the two germline ends. CDR1 and CDR2 (germline): LGHNA, YSLEER. CDR3 residues: CASSQDIAASHSGNTIYF. The CDR3 bases are TGCGCCAGCAGCCAAGATATAGCCGCCTCACACTCTGGAAACACCATATATTTT.

V is TRBV5-4 and J is TRBJ1-4, with TRBD1 identical over 7 bases. The trim removed 7 bases at V and 9 bases at J, leaving 9 bases unmatched. The V gene's germline CDR1 is SGHNT and CDR2 YYREEE (reference sequence). This CDR3 region has 13 residues. The CDR3 DNA reads as TGTGCCAGCGGGACAGCGGGTCAAAAAAAACTGTTTTTT. Protein sequence: CASGTAGQKKLFF.

The rearrangement uses TRBV9 and TRBJ2-7; 10 bases agree with TRBD1. The J segment lost 6 bases and the V segment lost 4 bases, leaving 4 bases of the junction unmatched. The CDR3 extends over 13 amino acids. Per germline, CDR1 SGDLS and CDR2 YYNGEE. In DNA form, the CDR3 reads TGTGCCAGCAGCCACCGGACAGGGGGCGAGCAGTACTTC. This sequence encodes CASSHRTGGEQYF.

Only one count was recorded for this clone. The CDR3 sequence is CASSRPSGGNEKLFF. The CDR3 coding sequence is TGTGCCAGCAGCCGTCCGTCCGGCGGGAATGAAAAACTGTTTTTT. The chain joins TRBV7-9 to TRBJ1-4; D remains unclear. Trimming removed 5 bases at V and 5 bases at J, with 15 bases between. The CDR3 is 15 residues long. CDR1 and CDR2 from the germline V gene are SEHNR and FQNEAQ (reference sequence).

The rearrangement links TRBV9 to TRBJ2-1, with 9 bases aligning to TRBD1. The trim removed 3 bases at V and 2 bases at J, leaving 3 bases unmatched. Per germline, CDR1 SGDLS and CDR2 YYNGEE. The CDR3 consists of 15 residues. The CDR3, as DNA: TGTGCCAGCAGCGCCGACAGGGGGGCCTACAATGAGCAGTTCTTC. This codes for CASSADRGAYNEQFF. Full variable domain (remainder filled in from reference TRBV9 and TRBJ2-1): DSGVTQTPKHLITATGQRVTLRCSPRSGDLSVYWYQQSLDQGLQFLIQYYNGEERAKGNILERFSAQQFPDLHSELNLSSLELGDSALYFCASSADRGAYNEQFFGPGTRLTVL.

The chain couples TRBV5-6 to TRBJ2-3; D gene unclear. V was cut by 0 bases and J by 2 bases, with 13 bases left in between. The germline V gene encodes CDR1 SGHDT and CDR2 YYEEEE. This CDR3 contains 16 residues. CDR3 loop: CASSLVGLLLTDTQYF. The CDR3, as DNA: TGTGCCAGCAGCTTGGTCGGTCTCCTACTCACAGATACGCAGTATTTT.

The rearrangement joins TRBV21-1 to TRBJ2-1; the table's D call, TRBD1, was not checked against the DNA. TRBV21-1 is reported as a pseudogene. The CDR3 extends over 13 amino acids. The CDR3 DNA is TGTGCCAGCAGTGGACAGGGAGACAATGAGCAGTTCTTC. Translating gives CASSGQGDNEQFF.

The V call is TRBV10-3, the J call TRBJ2-1, with 11 bases matching TRBD2. CDR3 size: 17 residues. Germline V gene data show CDR1 as ENHRY and CDR2 as SYGVKD. With 2 bases clipped from V and 4 bases from J, the junction kept 7 bases outside the gene matches. This CDR3 is CAISERRLAGFYNEQFF. CDR3 bases: TGTGCCATCAGTGAGAGGAGACTAGCGGGGTTTTACAATGAGCAGTTCTTC.

This chain joins TRBV7-2 and TRBJ2-1; D unresolved. Germline V gene sequence: CDR1 SGHTA, CDR2 FQGNSA. Between the trimmed V and J ends, which lost 4 bases and 3 bases, there was a span of 7 bases. CDR3 size: 13 residues. CDR3: CASSSSYYNEQFF. CDR3 DNA: TGTGCCAGCAGCTCGTCTTACTACAATGAGCAGTTCTTC.

The rearrangement uses TRBV5-6 and TRBJ1-6; TRBD1 agrees at 11 bases. J was trimmed by 7 bases and V by 2 bases; bases with no gene match: 2. This CDR3 has 15 amino acids. Germline values: CDR1 SGHDT, CDR2 YYEEEE. The CDR3 nucleotides read TGTGCCAGCAGCTTCGGGACAGGGGGGAATTCACCCCTCCACTTT. Encoded protein: CASSFGTGGNSPLHF.

As regards this clone: Other DNA sequences in this sample translate to the same CDR3. The chain carries TRBV18 and TRBJ2-7; D possibly corresponds to TRBD1 (5 bases). There are 14 residues in the CDR3. Germline V gene data show CDR1 as KGHSH and CDR2 as LQKENI. V dropped 3 bases and J dropped 1 base, with 10 bases sitting between them. The CDR3 nucleotides are TGTGCCAGCTCACCGGGGCAGGCTTCCTACGAGCAGTACTTC. This codes for CASSPGQASYEQYF.

This clone was seen just once. The rearrangement joins TRBV7-9 to TRBJ2-3; 10 nucleotides match TRBD2. The germline V gene has CDR1 SEHNR and CDR2 FQNEAQ (reference sequence). This CDR3 has 16 amino acids. V gave up 5 bases and J gave up 2 bases; unmatched junction bases: 7. CDR3 nucleotide sequence: TGTGCCAGCAGCCCACCTAGCGGGGGAGACACAGATACGCAGTATTTT. It yields the protein CASSPPSGGDTDTQYF.

J is TRBJ1-1 and V is TRBV11-2, with 7 bases matching TRBD1. Germline CDR1 is SGHAT and CDR2 is FQNNGV. The CDR3 is made up of 16 amino acids. The V gene end was trimmed by 1 base and the J gene end by 0 bases; junction bases not matched to a gene: 5. CDR3 amino acids: CASSLAPGQLNTEAFF. CDR3 nucleotides: TGTGCCAGCAGCTTAGCTCCGGGACAGCTGAACACTGAAGCTTTCTTT.

The CDR3 region has the DNA TGCAGCGGGAGGGCCACCGGGGAGCTGTTTTTT. Its translation is CSGRATGELFF. V and J are TRBV29-1 and TRBJ2-2, with TRBD2 as a possible D gene (6 bases). CDR3 length: 11 residues. The V end was cut by 7 bases, the J end by 4 bases, with 7 bases between. Germline V lookup: CDR1 SQVTM, CDR2 ANQGSEA.

The chain uses TRBV7-2 and TRBJ2-1; maybe TRBD1 (6 bases). The germline V and J ends were trimmed by 5 bases and 5 bases, with 16 bases remaining between them. The germline CDR1 and CDR2 sequences are SGHTA and FQGNSA. This CDR3 has 15 amino acids. As DNA, the CDR3 is TGTGCCAGCAGCCCCCGCCGGGACACCAACAATGAGCAGTTCTTC. Translation: CASSPRRDTNNEQFF. Based on the CDR3 plus reference TRBV7-2 and TRBJ2-1, the full variable domain is GAGVSQSPSNKVTEKGKDVELRCDPISGHTALYWYRQSLGQGLEFLIYFQGNSAPDKSGLPSDRFSAERTGGSVSTLTIQRTQQEDSAVYLCASSPRRDTNNEQFFGPGTRLTVL.

This sequence joins TRBV4-3 and TRBJ1-1; D possibly corresponds to TRBD1 (6 bases). Trimming took 0 bases from V and 3 from J, leaving 11 bases between them. The CDR3 is made up of 15 amino acids. Looked up from germline, CDR1 is LGHNA and CDR2 is YSLEER. DNA of the CDR3: TGCGCCAGCAGCCAAGAGGGGCAGGGGCACACTGAAGCTTTCTTT. Its translation: CASSQEGQGHTEAFF.

The chain has TRBV28 and TRBJ1-4; 9 bases are a match to TRBD1. Trimming cost V 1 base and J 5 bases; bases outside gene matches: 5. The CDR3 is 16 amino acids. Germline lookup yields CDR1 MDHEN and CDR2 SYDVKM. CDR3: CASSLLIDRGNEKLFF. The CDR3 DNA sequence: TGTGCCAGCAGTTTATTGATCGACAGGGGGAATGAAAAACTGTTTTTT.

The chain recombines TRBV7-9 with TRBJ2-3; 8 bases are a match to TRBD2. V was pared by 5 bases and J by 6 bases, with 10 bases of the junction left unmatched. Germline V gene data show CDR1 as SEHNR and CDR2 as FQNEAQ (reference sequence). The CDR3 length is 15 residues. The CDR3 DNA sequence: TGTGCCAGCAGCCCACAACTAGCGGCTCTTGATACGCAGTATTTT. The encoded protein is CASSPQLAALDTQYF.

This chain uses TRBV19 with TRBJ2-1, with 9 bases that match TRBD2. Germline V gene lookup returns CDR1 LNHDA and CDR2 SQIVND (reference sequence). The CDR3 has 15 residues. J was trimmed by 3 bases and V by 5 bases; bases with no gene match: 5. CDR3 amino acids: CASSLGGRDYNEQFF. The DNA for the CDR3 is TGTGCCAGTAGTTTGGGCGGGAGGGACTACAATGAGCAGTTCTTC.

The J gene is TRBJ2-7, the V gene TRBV7-9; 7 bases are shared with TRBD1. Germline values: CDR1 SEHNR, CDR2 FQNEAQ (reference sequence). The trim removed 4 bases at V and 2 bases at J, leaving 8 bases unmatched. The CDR3 length is 15 residues. The CDR3 spells CASSSVSGTAYEQYF. CDR3 nucleotide sequence: TGTGCCAGCAGCTCAGTATCCGGGACAGCCTACGAGCAGTACTTC.

V usage is TRBV19 and J usage is TRBJ1-4; D remains ambiguous. Germline assignment: CDR1 LNHDA and CDR2 SQIVND (reference sequence). V lost 1 base and J 12 bases, leaving 9 bases between the germline ends. This CDR3 is built from 12 residues. Written as DNA, the CDR3 is TGTGCCAGTAGTATAGGAGGTATTGAACTGTTTTTT. Translated: CASSIGGIELFF. The complete variable domain, with remaining parts taken from reference TRBV19 and TRBJ1-4, reads DGGITQSPKYLFRKEGQNVTLSCEQNLNHDAMYWYRQDPGQGLRLIYYSQIVNDFQKGDIAEGYSVSREKKESFPLTVTSAQKNPTAFYLCASSIGGIELFFGSGTQLSVL.

The chain joins TRBV28 to TRBJ2-5, with 8 bases identical to TRBD1. Looked up from germline, CDR1 is MDHEN and CDR2 is SYDVKM. V was pared by 6 bases and J by 4 bases, with 7 bases of the junction left unmatched. There are 14 residues in the CDR3. The CDR3, as DNA: TGTGCCAGCAGCAGGGACAGGCGGGCAGAGACCCAGTACTTC. As protein: CASSRDRRAETQYF. Using reference TRBV28 and TRBJ2-5 for the parts outside the CDR3, the full variable domain is DVKVTQSSRYLVKRTGEKVFLECVQDMDHENMFWYRQDPGLGLRLIYFSYDVKMKEKGDIPEGYSVSREKKERFSLILESASTNQTSMYLCASSRDRRAETQYFGPGTRLLVL.

CDR3 nucleotide sequence: TGTGCCAGCAGCCTACAGGGTGCCCCCCACGAGCAGTACTTC. Residues: CASSLQGAPHEQYF. The chain combines TRBV28 with TRBJ2-7; D is possibly TRBD1 (6 bases). This CDR3 is 14 amino acids long. The V gene lost 6 bases and the J gene lost 5 bases, with 17 bases spanning the gap. CDR1 is MDHEN and CDR2 is SYDVKM in the germline V gene.

The chain has TRBV2 and TRBJ2-5, with 8 bases that match TRBD1. The CDR3 totals 14 residues. The ends lost 2 bases at V and 4 bases at J; junction bases unmatched: 3. Germline lookup yields CDR1 SNHLY and CDR2 FYNNEI. The CDR3 nucleotides read TGTGCCAGCAGTGAACGGACAGGGTTAGAGACCCAGTACTTC. It codes for CASSERTGLETQYF.

The J gene is TRBJ2-1, the V gene TRBV2; D perhaps matches TRBD2 (5 bases). Per germline, CDR1 SNHLY and CDR2 FYNNEI. This CDR3 region has 12 residues. V was trimmed by 7 bases and J by 5 bases, leaving 9 bases between them. The CDR3 protein is CASMDFHNEQFF. The CDR3 DNA reads TGTGCCAGCATGGACTTCCACAATGAGCAGTTCTTC.

Here the CDR3 reads CAIRDRGVDGYTF. The CDR3 DNA is TGTGCCATCAGGGACAGGGGGGTTGATGGCTACACCTTC. The chain combines TRBV10-3 with TRBJ1-2; 10 bases match TRBD1. This CDR3 contains 13 residues. CDR1 and CDR2 from the germline V gene are ENHRY and SYGVKD. V shed 6 bases and J 6 bases; nucleotides not matched to a gene: 4.

V gene TRBV6-5 combines with J gene TRBJ2-3, with 14 bases matching TRBD2. V lost 7 bases and J lost 6; bases outside the gene matches: 6. Germline V gene sequence: CDR1 MNHEY, CDR2 SVGAGI. The CDR3 runs to 15 residues. CDR3 sequence (DNA): TGTGCCAGCACCAGACTAGCGGGGGGGCGGGATACGCAGTATTTT. Encoded protein: CASTRLAGGRDTQYF.

The CDR3 reads CASSRATGGVNTIYF. The CDR3, as DNA: TGTGCCAGCAGTAGAGCGACAGGGGGCGTAAACACCATATATTTT. The gene calls are TRBV27 and TRBJ1-3; 10 nucleotides agree with TRBD1. The CDR3 runs 15 residues. CDR1 is MNHEY and CDR2 is SMNVEV in the germline V gene (reference sequence). V dropped 5 bases and J dropped 6; count of bases not matched to a gene: 7.

J is TRBJ2-5 and V is TRBV7-9, with 11 nucleotides matching TRBD1. The CDR3 spans 17 residues. Germline V lookup: CDR1 SEHNR, CDR2 FQNEAQ (reference sequence). Trimming removed 2 bases from V and 0 bases from J; junction bases left unmatched: 5. As DNA, the CDR3 is TGTGCCAGCAGCTTAATATCGGGACAGGGGGACCAAGAGACCCAGTACTTC. Protein: CASSLISGQGDQETQYF.